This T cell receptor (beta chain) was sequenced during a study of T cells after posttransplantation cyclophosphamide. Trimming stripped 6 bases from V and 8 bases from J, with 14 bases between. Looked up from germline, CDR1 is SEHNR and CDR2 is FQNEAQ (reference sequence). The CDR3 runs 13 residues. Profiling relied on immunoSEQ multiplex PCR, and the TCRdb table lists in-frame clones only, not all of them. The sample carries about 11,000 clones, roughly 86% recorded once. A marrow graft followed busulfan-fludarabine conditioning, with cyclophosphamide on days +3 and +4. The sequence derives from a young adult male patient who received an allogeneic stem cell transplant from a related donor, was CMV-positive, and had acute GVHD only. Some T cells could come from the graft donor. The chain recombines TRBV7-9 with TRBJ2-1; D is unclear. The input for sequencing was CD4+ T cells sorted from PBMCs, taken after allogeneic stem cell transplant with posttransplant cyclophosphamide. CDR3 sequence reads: CASRTFIGHEQFF. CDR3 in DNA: TGTGCCAGCAGAACTTTTATTGGGCATGAGCAGTTCTTC. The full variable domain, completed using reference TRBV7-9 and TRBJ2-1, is DTGVSQNPRHKITKRGQNVTFRCDPISEHNRLYWYRQTLGQGPEFLTYFQNEAQLEKSRLLSDRFSAERPKGSFSTLEIQRTEQGDSAMYLCASRTFIGHEQFFGPGTRLTVL.